This entry features one T cell receptor (beta chain) sequence. Trimming removed 5 bases at V and 2 bases at J, with 12 bases between. This CDR3 has 14 residues. CDR1 is SGHTA, CDR2 FQGNSA, per germline. The record originates from a study of control samples from healthy donors and cancer patients. The table came from immunoSEQ multiplex PCR; TCRdb's copy has only in-frame clones and leaves some out. The table lists 45,000 to 55,000 clones, 85% to 95% of them singletons. Sample: blood. The chain joins TRBV7-2 to TRBJ1-1, with a tentative D call TRBD1 (5 bases). This receptor was obtained from a man younger than 40 in good health. CDR3 nucleotide sequence: TGTGCCAGCAGCCCAGGGACGGCTAACACTGAAGCTTTCTTT. Translating it yields CASSPGTANTEAFF.